This T cell receptor (beta chain) was sequenced for a study of shared clonotypes between healthy human individuals (TCRdb year 2020). Looking at the study overall: Three men and two women, aged 18 to 49 years, made up the cohort. For each donor, three plates each were used for CD4 naive and CD4 memory, two plates were used for CD8 naive, and one plate was used for CD8 memory. To estimate repertoire size and how much clonotype sharing occurs between individuals, the study deeply sequenced the blood TCR repertoires of five healthy adults. Different laboratories and diverse techniques were used to prepare libraries and sequence TCR repertoires, to increase sequencing depth and limit assay-specific biases. Per donor, leukapheresis produced somewhere between about 0.85 and 8.9 billion PBMCs. Findings and caveats that apply to the study as a whole: Estimated clonotype richness was generally larger for naive than for memory subsets. Rarefaction of sorted-subset datasets indicated incomplete sequencing despite the large sequencing depth. Sampling was restricted to blood, and TCR repertoires in tissues likely differ from the TCR repertoires found in blood. Because the study included a small number of donors, the genetic and exposure-history diversity represented was limited. Pairwise subsampling led to the expectation that sequencing depth would affect the degree of clonotype sharing among donors. When a handful of donors were compared, the shared fraction of clonotypes was about 5.5% for naive CD4, about 4% for naive CD8, roughly 2.3% for memory CD4, and roughly 0.4% for memory CD8. Compared with non-shared clonotypes, the clonotypes found in all four sorted-subset donors had higher generation probabilities.

Note on this clone: There is no known antigen for this receptor. Base qualities are not at hand, and no much larger clone is one base apart.

TCR CDR3 regions were amplified from genomic DNA by multiplex PCR using the deep immunoSEQ assay. For each cell subset, the extracted genomic DNA was distributed evenly across all wells of several immunoSEQ 96-well plates, and each plate served as one replicate. For sorted subsets, each replicate PCR was loaded with approximately 190 ng genomic DNA, equivalent to about 33,000 T cell genomes. The purified libraries were quantified using a Qubit 3.0 fluorometer, sized with a Bioanalyzer 2100, and then quantified again using the KAPA Library Quantification kit. Every immunoSEQ 96-well plate was sequenced on a separate single-read 150-cycle Illumina NextSeq 550 flow cell. On the authors' methods: Because the immunoSEQ output included only junctional sequences and no quality scores, the filtering could not be the same as the filtering used for full-length reads. To assign V/J genes and CDR3, sequences were annotated against IMGT germline references using PyIR, a Python wrapper for IgBLAST v1.9. Reads were removed for weak V/J assignments (E-value above 1e-6), missing CDR3, stop codons, out-of-frame junctions, or ambiguous translated residues. V3J clonotypes were defined as sequences sharing an identical inferred V gene, J gene, and CDR3 amino acid sequence. To compute the percentage overlap between repertoires, the number of shared unique clonotypes was divided by the size of the smaller repertoire. Richness of each repertoire was evaluated using RTK rarefaction, the Chao1 estimator, and Recon v2.1 estimates of unobserved clonotypes. For all TCRbeta clonotypes obtained by the gDNA method from four donors, generation probabilities were computed with OLGA. TCRdb's version of the immuneACCESS table is confined to in-frame rearrangements and falls short of the full clone set. An unresolved V gene accounts for under half of the shortfall where checked; the remainder is of unknown origin. From that table come the V and J calls and clone size; the DNA was used to work out D and trimming. A total of under 1,100,000 clones appear in this sample, about 74% of them only once. Jointly, the top ten make up over 1.3% of the sample.

The V end gives up 8 bases and the J end 6 bases, leaving 6 bases in the junction not matched to a gene. The CDR3 runs 15 amino acids, cysteine and phenylalanine included. CDR3 DNA only is kept here, 45 bases in frame from base 1. The CDR1 and CDR2 encoded by the germline V gene are SNHLY and FYNNEI. Healthy HIV-negative adults with no recently reported acute infections or vaccinations were included as donors. Every donor was a Caucasian adult living in Nashville, Tennessee, USA. CD4+ T cells were enriched by magnetic negative selection, after which naive cells were positively selected on CD45RA and the negative fraction was taken as the memory subset. Blood was collected by leukapheresis, and PBMCs were isolated by Ficoll-Histopaque density gradient centrifugation and then cryopreserved in liquid nitrogen vapor phase. Analytical flow cytometry was used to check the purity and quantity of each magnetically sorted T cell population. Each sorted fraction had its genomic DNA isolated and then quantified by UV absorbance on a Nanodrop 2000c.

The chain is encoded by TRBV2 joined to TRBJ2-2, with 13 central nucleotides matching TRBD2. Input material: memory CD4+ T cells sorted from blood. In light of the paper, this sample's cell subset or site label describes: CD45RA-negative fraction. The clonotype was recovered from a man in his late teens or twenties in good health. The bases read TGTGCCAGCCTCCGGACTAGCGGGAGTTCCGGGGAGCTGTTTTTT. The translation is CASLRTSGSSGELFF.